This T cell receptor (beta chain) was sequenced for a study of cytomegalovirus exposure and HLA in healthy donors. Findings and limits, study-wide: Segments of the TCR beta V type were, in most cases, productive about 87% or about 30% of the time in an earlier analysis. It was in a later analysis that TCR association rates were seen to vary by HLA locus, highest for DRB1 and lowest for HLA-C.

A word on this clone: Its specificity is not known.

PCR primers comprised 60 Vbeta and 13 Jbeta primers. Assay: immunoSEQ multiplex PCR; the TCRdb copy retains only in-frame clones and omits some. The profile shows about 130,000 clones, roughly four fifths of them singletons. The clonotype originates from a man aged 30 to 45 in good health and CMV-seronegative. The source material was PBMCs.

As DNA, the CDR3 is TGTGCCAGCAGTACCATGGACAGGGGGTTTTCACCCCTCCACTTT. The encoded protein is CASSTMDRGFSPLHF. The chain uses TRBV6-6 and TRBJ1-6; 10 bases match TRBD1. Trimming took 5 bases from V and 9 from J; bases not matched to a gene: 7. The CDR3 sequence is 15 residues long. Germline assignment: CDR1 MNHNY and CDR2 SVGAGI (reference sequence).